This TCR beta chain emerged from a study of blood T cell repertoires in COVID-19. Study-wide context: Acute and convalescent COVID-19 specimens originated in the United States, Italy and Spain. T cells, B-cell-depleted T cells, or PBMCs provided the cDNA or gDNA that served as material.

CDR1 and CDR2 (germline): LNHDA, SQIVND (reference sequence). The CDR3 is made up of 15 amino acids. With V trimmed by 4 bases and J by 6 bases, 5 bases remained unmatched. As originally analysed: Estimation of nucleated cell counts was performed using reference gene primer amplification. Libraries were prepared by immunoSEQ multiplex PCR; TCRdb keeps only in-frame clonotypes and omits some of them. That table supplies the V and J calls and clone size; D and trimming were determined from the DNA. Of 72,000 or so clones detected, approximately 86% appear once; the ten largest clones hold about an eighth.

The receptor comes from an older woman with acute or convalescent COVID-19. This rearrangement joins TRBV19 to TRBJ1-5; 11 bases line up with TRBD1. Sequencing used peripheral blood. The CDR3 loop is CASSRGQGEGQPQHF. The CDR3 region has the DNA TGTGCCAGTAGTAGGGGACAGGGGGAAGGTCAGCCCCAGCATTTT.